This is a list of T cell receptor beta chains from one sample in a study of blood T cells in healthy people across ages. MiXCR, applied by TCRdb to the 5' RACE reads, yields one record per CDR3 protein. The sample contains around 940,000 distinct CDR3 sequences, roughly 51% of which appear only once. The sequenced material came from blood. These receptors came from a woman in her sixties or seventies in good health. CDR3s include the opening cysteine and the closing phenylalanine or tryptophan. Each record gives: CDR3 protein, CDR3 DNA, V gene, clone size, D gene, J gene. D genes are given only for firm matches. A clone size is listed for some rows: how often the clone was seen (once, few, many), or a class if it is expanded.

CSALPGASGANVLTF,TGCAGTGCTCTCCCAGGGGCCTCTGGGGCCAACGTCCTGACTTTC,TRBV20-1,.,.,TRBJ2-6
CASSPLGRTRGELFF,TGCGCCAGCAGCCCACTGGGACGAACGCGGGGGGAGCTGTTTTTT,TRBV4-3,.,.,TRBJ2-2
CASSYPGQETQYF,TGTGCCAGCAGTTATCCAGGGCAAGAGACCCAGTACTTC,TRBV6-2/TRBV6-3,.,.,TRBJ2-5
CASSLGLAGGSSYEQYF,TGCGCCAGCAGCTTGGGGCTAGCGGGAGGATCATCCTACGAGCAGTACTTC,TRBV5-1,.,TRBD2,TRBJ2-7
CASRSPGRDTEAFF,TGTGCCAGCAGATCGCCGGGCAGGGACACTGAAGCTTTCTTT,TRBV27,.,.,TRBJ1-1
CSFLLAGSHNEQFF,TGCAGCTTCTTACTAGCGGGATCCCACAATGAGCAGTTCTTC,TRBV20-1,.,TRBD2,TRBJ2-1
CADGVSTDTQYF,TGTGCCGACGGGGTCTCCACAGATACGCAGTATTTT,TRBV7-9,.,.,TRBJ2-3
CASSLILLGTGNEQFF,TGTGCCAGCAGCTTAATCCTCCTCGGAACAGGGAATGAGCAGTTCTTC,TRBV7-2,.,.,TRBJ2-1
CSASSLDRNNQPQHF,TGCAGTGCTAGTAGTCTGGACAGGAACAATCAGCCCCAGCATTTT,TRBV20-1,.,TRBD1,TRBJ1-5
CASTLGGREDTDTQYF,TGTGCCAGCACCTTAGGGGGGCGGGAAGACACAGATACGCAGTATTTT,TRBV28,.,.,TRBJ2-3
CSARQGAATDTQYF,TGCAGTGCTAGACAGGGGGCCGCCACAGATACGCAGTATTTT,TRBV20-1,once,TRBD1,TRBJ2-3
CASSSRAGSEETQYF,TGTGCCAGCAGCTCCCGAGCAGGGTCTGAAGAGACCCAGTACTTC,TRBV7-9,.,.,TRBJ2-5
CATGTPETQYF,TGCGCCACTGGGACTCCCGAGACCCAGTACTTC,TRBV5-1,.,.,TRBJ2-5
CASSLQRGEQFF,TGCGCCAGCAGCTTGCAGCGGGGTGAGCAGTTCTTC,TRBV5-1,once,TRBD2,TRBJ2-1
CSARTSGVCEQFF,TGCAGCGCCAGGACTAGCGGTGTTTGTGAGCAGTTCTTC,TRBV29-1,few,TRBD2,TRBJ2-1
CASSTTSGGTYEQFF,TGTGCCAGCAGTACAACTAGCGGAGGCACCTATGAGCAGTTCTTC,TRBV28,.,TRBD2,TRBJ2-1
CAIKSGQGSNTEAFF,TGTGCCATCAAATCCGGACAGGGATCGAACACTGAAGCTTTCTTT,TRBV10-3,.,TRBD1,TRBJ1-1
CSAIPSGSSYEQYF,TGCAGTGCTATCCCCAGCGGGAGCTCCTACGAGCAGTACTTC,TRBV20-1,.,TRBD2,TRBJ2-7
CSVQGAGYEQYF,TGCAGCGTTCAGGGGGCGGGGTACGAGCAGTACTTC,TRBV29-1,.,TRBD1,TRBJ2-7
CASSGGLGMETQYF,TGTGCCAGCAGTGGCGGGTTGGGCATGGAGACCCAGTACTTC,TRBV6-1,.,.,TRBJ2-5
CATAPGQGETQYF,TGTGCCACCGCCCCGGGACAGGGAGAGACCCAGTACTTC,TRBV7-3,.,TRBD1,TRBJ2-5
CASSRGQSYEQYF,TGCGCCAGCAGTCGCGGACAGTCCTACGAGCAGTACTTC,TRBV5-1,many,.,TRBJ2-7
CSVGAGSGNEQFF,TGCAGCGTTGGGGCAGGGTCTGGGAATGAGCAGTTCTTC,TRBV29-1,few,.,TRBJ2-1
CASGHGIAYEQYF,TGCGCCAGCGGACACGGAATTGCCTACGAGCAGTACTTC,TRBV5-1,few,.,TRBJ2-7
CASSYISTDTQYF,TGTGCCAGCAGTTACATTAGCACAGATACGCAGTATTTT,TRBV11-2,few,.,TRBJ2-3
CASSETRNTEAFF,TGTGCCAGCAGTGAGACTCGGAACACTGAAGCTTTCTTT,TRBV12-3/TRBV12-4,.,.,TRBJ1-1
CASSIGGEASTDTQYF,TGTGCCAGCAGCATCGGTGGGGAGGCCTCCACAGATACGCAGTATTTT,TRBV11-3,.,.,TRBJ2-3
CSARDYHSKNTEAFF,TGCAGTGCTAGAGACTACCACTCCAAGAACACTGAAGCTTTCTTT,TRBV20-1,.,.,TRBJ1-1